This T cell receptor (beta chain) was identified in a study of shared clonotypes between healthy human individuals. CDR1 SQVTM and CDR2 ANQGSEA come from the germline V gene. The CDR3 length is 13 residues. Losses at the gene ends were 6 bases for V and 4 bases for J; bases not matched to a gene: 5. This clone was counted a single time. The antigen is unknown. Every immunoSEQ plate was one replicate of a subset's evenly spread DNA. Assay used: immunoSEQ multiplex PCR; TCRdb lists only in-frame clones, some missing. The data hold approximately 1,000,000 clones, with approximately 77% observed a single time. Study observations and caveats: Clonotype sharing across a handful of donors was observed for 5% to 6.5% of naive CD4 clonotypes. Compared with clonotypes that all four donors shared, non-shared clonotypes had lower generation probabilities.

The genes are TRBV29-1 and TRBJ2-3; 9 nucleotides agree with TRBD2. The sequence came from a man younger than 30 in good health. Some clones in this sample may be carry-over from other donors' samples. The material sequenced was memory CD4+ T cells from PBMCs. The subset was: CD45RA-negative fraction. Here the CDR3 reads CSVVAGAADTQYF. The CDR3 nucleotides are TGCAGCGTAGTAGCGGGAGCGGCAGATACGCAGTATTTT.